A single sample is the source of the 10 T cell receptor beta chains below, sequenced in a study of blood T cell repertoires in COVID-19. TCRdb's copy holds only in-frame clones and misses some; the assay was immunoSEQ multiplex PCR. Here the sample spans about 220,000 clones, about four fifths being singletons. What was sequenced was PBMCs or T cells enriched from blood (not recorded which). Every receptor here comes from a woman aged 35 to 49 with acute COVID-19.

This clone was counted between two and nine times. This sequence joins TRBV7-2 and TRBJ2-4, with D perhaps TRBD1 (5 bases). The CDR3 length is 16 residues. Germline values: CDR1 SGHTA, CDR2 FQGNSA. V gave up 1 base and J gave up 0 bases, with 10 bases separating them. The CDR3 DNA sequence: TGTGCCAGCAGCTTAGGCGGACAACTAGCCAAAAACATTCAGTACTTC. Its protein product is CASSLGGQLAKNIQYF. The full variable domain, its missing parts supplied by reference TRBV7-2 and TRBJ2-4, is GAGVSQSPSNKVTEKGKDVELRCDPISGHTALYWYRQSLGQGLEFLIYFQGNSAPDKSGLPSDRFSAERTGGSVSTLTIQRTQQEDSAVYLCASSLGGQLAKNIQYFGAGTRLSVL.

The V call is TRBV7-2, the J call TRBJ2-5, with TRBD2 matching 14 bases. J was trimmed by 5 bases and V by 4 bases; bases with no gene match: 6. From germline, CDR1 is SGHTA and CDR2 FQGNSA. The CDR3 consists of 16 residues. CDR3 loop: CASSSEGLAGDETQYF. DNA for the CDR3: TGTGCCAGCAGCTCCGAGGGACTAGCGGGGGATGAGACCCAGTACTTC.

This clone has only one observation. This chain connects TRBV6-6 to TRBJ2-1; 8 bases line up with TRBD2. This CDR3 spans 16 amino acids. Germline V gives CDR1 MNHNY, CDR2 SVGAGI (reference sequence). V shed 5 bases, J shed 2 bases, and the junction held 8 bases outside the gene matches. The CDR3 nucleotides read TGTGCCAGCAGTCCCCGTGGTAGCGGGGCCTACAATGAGCAGTTCTTC. As protein: CASSPRGSGAYNEQFF.

J is TRBJ2-7 and V is TRBV9; D may be TRBD1 (6 bases). V was pared by 0 bases and J by 2 bases, with 12 bases between. The CDR3 is 15 amino acids. Germline CDR1 SGDLS, CDR2 YYNGEE. In DNA form, the CDR3 reads TGTGCCAGCAGCGTAGGTGCAGGGGTCCCCTACGAGCAGTACTTC. Translating it yields CASSVGAGVPYEQYF. The full variable domain, in which reference TRBV9 and TRBJ2-7 provide the parts outside the CDR3, is DSGVTQTPKHLITATGQRVTLRCSPRSGDLSVYWYQQSLDQGLQFLIQYYNGEERAKGNILERFSAQQFPDLHSELNLSSLELGDSALYFCASSVGAGVPYEQYFGPGTRLTVT.

V gene TRBV28 combines with J gene TRBJ1-3; D gene ambiguous. V was cut by 5 bases and J by 3 bases, with 14 bases left in between. The length of the CDR3 is 15 residues. CDR1 and CDR2 from the germline V gene are MDHEN and SYDVKM. CDR3 in amino acids: CASSPPRAHGNTIYF. In DNA, the CDR3 is TGTGCCAGCAGTCCCCCCCGAGCCCATGGAAACACCATATATTTT.

The chain recombines TRBV11-2 with TRBJ1-4; D might be TRBD1 (5 bases). Between the trimmed V and J ends, which lost 5 bases and 7 bases, there was a span of 17 bases. Germline lookup yields CDR1 SGHAT and CDR2 FQNNGV. The CDR3 contains 15 residues. CDR3 sequence (DNA): TGTGCCAGCAGCACCCGGGGGGAGGGTTTTGAAAAACTGTTTTTT. This sequence encodes CASSTRGEGFEKLFF.

V is TRBV25-1 and J is TRBJ2-5; TRBD1 agrees at 7 bases. Germline values: CDR1 MGHDK, CDR2 SYGVNS. The CDR3 runs to 15 residues. After removal of 3 bases from V and 6 bases from J, the junction contained 10 bases not matched to a gene. CDR3: CASSDAGTAWQTQYF. The CDR3 region has the DNA TGTGCCAGCAGTGACGCTGGGACAGCGTGGCAGACCCAGTACTTC.

Comments on this clone: Other DNA variants within this sample encode the same CDR3. The chain has TRBV27 and TRBJ2-7, with D unresolved. Trimming removed 4 bases at V and 4 bases at J, with 11 bases between. The CDR3 covers 13 residues. Germline V gives CDR1 MNHEY, CDR2 SMNVEV (reference sequence). The CDR3 region has the DNA TGTGCCAGCAGTTCCTCGACTTATTACGAGCAGTACTTC. Protein sequence: CASSSSTYYEQYF.

V is TRBV7-8 and J is TRBJ1-2, with a tentative D call TRBD1 (5 bases). Trimming left V 5 bases short and J 4 bases short, with 14 bases between. CDR1 and CDR2 from the germline V gene are SGHVS and FQNEAQ. The CDR3 contains 14 residues. CDR3 DNA: TGTGCCAGCAGCAACCTCCAGGGTTTCTATGGCTACACCTTC. Protein: CASSNLQGFYGYTF.

The gene calls are TRBV2 and TRBJ2-5, with TRBD1 identical over 7 bases. The CDR3 has 12 amino acids. CDR1 is SNHLY and CDR2 is FYNNEI in the germline V gene. Trimming at V came to 4 bases and at J to 9 bases, leaving 5 bases not matched to a gene. For the CDR3, the DNA is TGTGCCAGCAGTGCGGGACAGAAGGCCCAGTACTTC. Translated, it gives CASSAGQKAQYF.